The 25 T cell receptor beta chains given below trace back to one sample, sequenced in a study of blood T cell repertoires in COVID-19. The assay was immunoSEQ multiplex PCR, and TCRdb's table has in-frame clones only and misses some. The data show 540,000 or so clones, with about 88% seen just once and about 8.2% held by the top ten. Sequenced sample: peripheral blood. The receptors shown here come from a woman in her fifties or sixties with COVID-19, enrolled during active disease.

V gene TRBV3-1 (or the pseudogene TRBV3-2) combines with J gene TRBJ2-3, with 11 bases lining up with TRBD2. CDR1 and CDR2 from the germline V gene are LGHDT and YNNKEL (reference sequence). This CDR3 contains 21 residues. Unmatched junction bases numbered 18, after V lost 4 bases and J lost 0 bases. CDR3 in amino acids: CASSRSPLAGGQYKSTDTQYF. The CDR3 DNA follows: TGTGCCAGCAGCCGTTCCCCCCTAGCGGGGGGCCAGTACAAAAGCACAGATACGCAGTATTTT.

This rearrangement joins TRBV5-5 to TRBJ2-5; 7 nucleotides line up with TRBD1. Germline V gene data show CDR1 as SGHKS and CDR2 as YYEKEE (reference sequence). CDR3 length equals 14 residues. J lost 12 bases, V lost 0 bases, and 11 bases had no gene match. CDR3 loop: CASSLVLRGGWEYF. CDR3 DNA: TGTGCCAGCAGCTTGGTCTTACGAGGGGGCTGGGAGTACTTC. Using reference TRBV5-5 and TRBJ2-5 for the parts outside the CDR3, the full variable domain is DAGVTQSPTHLIKTRGQQVTLRCSPISGHKSVSWYQQVLGQGPQFIFQYYEKEERGRGNFPDRFSARQFPNYSSELNVNALLLGDSALYLCASSLVLRGGWEYFGPGTRLLVL.

The CDR3 reads CASGLTGVGEAFF. The CDR3 nucleotides read TGTGCCAGCGGCCTCACCGGGGTGGGTGAAGCTTTCTTT. The chain recombines TRBV2 with TRBJ1-1, with unresolved D. Germline V gives CDR1 SNHLY, CDR2 FYNNEI. Deletions cut 8 bases from V and 7 bases from J, with 17 bases between. The CDR3 has 13 residues.

The DNA for the CDR3 is TGTGCCATCAGTGAGCTACAGGGGACTTTCACCGGGGAGCTGTTTTTT. Translated: CAISELQGTFTGELFF. V is TRBV10-3 and J is TRBJ2-2; D possibly corresponds to TRBD1 (7 bases). With 2 bases removed from V and 4 bases from J, the gap between germline ends came to 14 bases. Germline values: CDR1 ENHRY, CDR2 SYGVKD. The CDR3 loop spans 16 amino acids.

The chain couples TRBV2 to TRBJ2-5, with 8 nucleotides matching TRBD2. V gave up 3 bases and J gave up 7 bases; unmatched junction bases: 13. Germline CDR1 is SNHLY and CDR2 is FYNNEI. This CDR3 region has 16 residues. CDR3 DNA sequence: TGTGCCAGCAGTGACCGGGGGGGACCGGCTAGGGTGACCCAGTACTTC. Translating gives CASSDRGGPARVTQYF.

V and J are TRBV6-5 and TRBJ1-6; 9 bases agree with TRBD1. The CDR3 loop spans 13 amino acids. The germline gives CDR1 MNHEY, CDR2 SVGAGI. V lost 10 bases to trimming and J lost 10 bases; unmatched junction nucleotides: 8. The CDR3: CATRGQGGSPLHF. The CDR3 coding sequence is TGTGCCACGAGGGGACAGGGAGGATCACCCCTCCACTTT.

This clone has only one observation. The V call is TRBV24-1, the J call TRBJ2-5; possible D gene TRBD1, 6 bases. The CDR3 length is 13 residues. The V and J ends lost 6 bases and 3 bases respectively, with 10 bases between them. Looked up from germline, CDR1 is KGHDR and CDR2 is SFDVKD. CDR3 in DNA: TGTGCCACCAGTACAGGGAAAAAAGAGACCCAGTACTTC. Translating it yields CATSTGKKETQYF.

Only one count was recorded for this clone. The chain is built from TRBV28 and TRBJ1-5, with 7 nucleotides matching TRBD1. The germline V gene has CDR1 MDHEN and CDR2 SYDVKM. The CDR3 is 15 amino acids. J was trimmed by 4 bases and V by 7 bases; bases with no gene match: 10. In nucleotides, the CDR3 is TGTGCCAGCAAGGGAGACAGGGCAAATAATCAGCCCCAGCATTTT. It specifies CASKGDRANNQPQHF.

This clone occurred once. The V and J genes are TRBV29-1 and TRBJ1-4; 9 bases align to TRBD1. Germline V gives CDR1 SQVTM, CDR2 ANQGSEA. V gave up 5 bases and J gave up 3 bases; unmatched junction bases: 1. There are 13 residues in the CDR3. Here the CDR3 reads CSVRQGANEKLFF. CDR3 bases: TGCAGCGTTCGACAGGGGGCTAATGAAAAACTGTTTTTT.

V gene TRBV3-1 (or the pseudogene TRBV3-2) combines with J gene TRBJ2-6; no clear D gene. In germline, CDR1 is LGHDT, CDR2 YNNKEL (reference sequence). The CDR3 length is 16 residues. The V end lost 1 base, the J end lost 1 base, and 8 bases lay between the germline ends. As DNA, the CDR3 is TGTGCCAGCAGCCAAGGTCCCCATTCTGGGGCCAACGTCCTGACTTTC. Protein: CASSQGPHSGANVLTF.

Written as DNA, the CDR3 is TGCGCCAGCGGGCAGGGGTATATGAACACTGAAGCTTTCTTT. This sequence encodes CASGQGYMNTEAFF. V and J are TRBV5-1 and TRBJ1-1, with D perhaps TRBD1 (6 bases). The CDR3 loop spans 14 amino acids. Germline CDR1 reads SGHRS; CDR2 reads YFSETQ. The V and J ends lost 7 bases and 0 bases respectively, with 13 bases between them.

The genes are TRBV6-5 and TRBJ1-2, with D possibly TRBD1 on 5 matching bases. This CDR3 region has 11 residues. Germline V lookup: CDR1 MNHEY, CDR2 SVGAGI. Between the trimmed V and J ends, which lost 7 bases and 13 bases, there was a span of 16 bases. The CDR3 coding sequence is TGTGCCAGCACCCTCGAGGGACTCATCACCTTC. The encoded protein is CASTLEGLITF.

Only a few counts were recorded for this clone. This chain joins TRBV7-9 and TRBJ1-2; 9 nucleotides agree with TRBD1. The CDR3 covers 18 residues. Germline CDR1 is SEHNR and CDR2 is FQNEAQ (reference sequence). V was pared by 5 bases and J by 5 bases, with 18 bases of the junction left unmatched. CDR3 loop: CASSDYRGLRGMRYGYTF. The CDR3 bases are TGTGCCAGCAGCGATTACAGGGGGCTGAGGGGGATGCGATATGGCTACACCTTC.

The gene calls are TRBV3-1 (or the pseudogene TRBV3-2) and TRBJ1-2; 7 nucleotides line up with TRBD1. Germline lookup yields CDR1 LGHDT and CDR2 YNNKEL (reference sequence). CDR3 size: 14 residues. V was clipped by 7 bases and J by 4 bases; unmatched bases: 9. For the CDR3, the DNA is TGTGCCAGCACCAGACAGGGTATCGGCTATGGCTACACCTTC. It translates to CASTRQGIGYGYTF.

The rearrangement joins TRBV19 to TRBJ1-1; weak D call: TRBD1 (5 bases). The CDR3 sequence is 12 residues long. Deletions cut 3 bases from V and 7 bases from J, with 9 bases between. From germline, CDR1 is LNHDA and CDR2 SQIVND (reference sequence). Here the CDR3 reads CASSMGTNEAFF. CDR3 DNA sequence: TGTGCCAGTAGTATGGGGACTAATGAAGCTTTCTTT.

The rearrangement joins TRBV12-5 to TRBJ1-1; D is perhaps TRBD1 (5 bases). Germline V gene sequence: CDR1 LGHNT, CDR2 FRNRAP. Trimming removed 7 bases at V and 8 bases at J, with 26 bases between. The CDR3 consists of 16 residues. In DNA form, the CDR3 reads TGTGCTAGTGCCTCCAGGGAGGGAGGCACGACCAGAGAAGCTTTCTTT. It codes for CASASREGGTTREAFF.

The chain combines TRBV18 with TRBJ2-1, with 7 bases matching TRBD2. The CDR3 is made up of 12 amino acids. In germline, CDR1 is KGHSH, CDR2 LQKENI. The ends lost 4 bases at V and 9 bases at J; junction bases unmatched: 3. CDR3 region: CASSHGGSEQFF. The CDR3, as DNA: TGTGCCAGCTCACACGGGGGGAGTGAGCAGTTCTTC.

The chain combines TRBV5-4 with TRBJ1-2; no definite D call. Per the germline V gene, CDR1 is SGHNT and CDR2 is YYREEE (reference sequence). The CDR3 extends over 16 amino acids. The V end lost 5 bases, the J end lost 2 bases, and 19 bases lay between the germline ends. The CDR3 DNA reads TGTGCCAGCAGTTCCGGGTCCCTAGAATTGAACTATGGCTACACCTTC. The encoded protein is CASSSGSLELNYGYTF.

The rearrangement uses TRBV5-6 and TRBJ1-6; 7 bases are a match to TRBD1. CDR3 size: 17 residues. Unmatched junction bases numbered 13, after V lost 3 bases and J lost 7 bases. Germline V gene data show CDR1 as SGHDT and CDR2 as YYEEEE. For the CDR3, the DNA is TGTGCCAGCAGCTCCACTGAACAGGGGATATGGAATTCACCCCTCCACTTT. Its translation: CASSSTEQGIWNSPLHF.

This clone came up once. The chain carries TRBV5-4 and TRBJ2-1; D is uncertain. In germline, CDR1 is SGHNT, CDR2 YYREEE (reference sequence). This CDR3 is built from 15 residues. With 4 bases removed from V and 0 bases from J, the gap between germline ends came to 11 bases. CDR3 nucleotides: TGTGCCAGCAGCCCTGACATGAGCTCCTACAATGAGCAGTTCTTC. Protein product: CASSPDMSSYNEQFF.

The chain recombines TRBV3-1 (or the pseudogene TRBV3-2) with TRBJ1-3, with D uncertain. CDR3 length: 14 residues. V gave up 4 bases and J gave up 0 bases, with 7 bases separating them. Germline CDR1 and CDR2: LGHDT and YNNKEL (reference sequence). In DNA form, the CDR3 reads TGTGCCAGCAGCCCTAGTCGCTCTGGAAACACCATATATTTT. It encodes CASSPSRSGNTIYF.

The rearrangement links TRBV6-1 to TRBJ2-7; 11 bases fit TRBD2. V lost 2 bases and J lost 3; bases outside the gene matches: 12. The CDR3 sequence is 18 residues long. Germline V CDR1 and CDR2: MNHNS, SASEGT. The CDR3 region has the DNA TGTGCCAGCAGTGAACTAGCGGGGGGCCGTCGCCCCTTCTACGAGCAGTACTTC. Translation gives CASSELAGGRRPFYEQYF.

This chain joins TRBV27 and TRBJ2-1; 7 positions agree with TRBD1. V gave up 6 bases and J gave up 5 bases; unmatched junction bases: 4. The CDR3 loop spans 13 amino acids. CDR1 MNHEY and CDR2 SMNVEV come from the germline V gene (reference sequence). The CDR3 here is CASRPGTDNEQFF. As DNA, the CDR3 is TGTGCCAGCAGGCCCGGGACAGACAATGAGCAGTTCTTC.

V is TRBV30 and J is TRBJ1-6; TRBD1 is a possible D gene (5 bases). The CDR3 extends over 13 amino acids. Germline CDR1 and CDR2: GTSNPN and SVGIG (reference sequence). V dropped 6 bases and J dropped 11 bases, with 17 bases sitting between them. The CDR3 region is CACFESPGAPLHF. In nucleotides, the CDR3 is TGTGCCTGTTTTGAATCCCCGGGGGCACCCCTCCACTTT.

This chain connects TRBV7-9 to TRBJ2-1; TRBD1 is a possible D gene (7 bases). The CDR3 extends over 14 amino acids. Germline V gene lookup returns CDR1 SEHNR and CDR2 FQNEAQ (reference sequence). V lost 8 bases and J 3 bases, leaving 14 bases between the germline ends. The CDR3, as DNA: TGTGCCAGCGGGGGGACAGACGACTACAATGAGCAGTTCTTC. It codes for CASGGTDDYNEQFF.